This T cell receptor (beta chain) was recorded in a study of cytomegalovirus exposure and HLA in healthy donors. Study-level information: Under 85% of 398 genotyped donors fell in the Caucasian-associated ancestry cluster.

The CDR3 is 13 amino acids. With 4 bases removed from V and 3 bases from J, the gap between germline ends came to 10 bases. From germline, CDR1 is MGHRA and CDR2 YSYEKL. Use of 60 Vbeta and 13 Jbeta primers characterized the PCR. Some clones are missing from TCRdb's copy, which holds only in-frame ones; the method was immunoSEQ multiplex PCR. Of over 110,000 clones listed, roughly four fifths are singletons. The sequenced material came from PBMCs. The source of this sequence is a male donor in good health and CMV-seronegative. This chain uses TRBV4-1 with TRBJ2-7; D gene uncertain. CDR3 DNA: TGCGCCAGCAGCCCACGACAAGACTACGAGCAGTACTTC. Encoded protein: CASSPRQDYEQYF.